This entry features one TCR beta chain sequence. Any history of autoimmune disease or systemic immunosuppression disqualified patients. Baseline, cycle 4 day 1, and cycle 7 day 1 were the blood sampling points. Germline CDR1 is GTSNPN and CDR2 is SVGIG (reference sequence). V was pared by 1 base and J by 1 base, with 8 bases between. This CDR3 has 13 residues. Method: immunoSEQ multiplex PCR; TCRdb's copy keeps in-frame clones and lacks some. The table records more than 25,000 clones, 82% of them present only once. This entry is derived from a study of OX40 agonist ivuxolimab in advanced cancers. Study in general: Three patients had partial responses: one hepatocellular carcinoma, two cutaneous melanoma.

The input for sequencing was CD4+ or CD8+ T cells sorted from blood, taken in a trial of the OX40 agonist ivuxolimab. J is TRBJ2-7 and V is TRBV30, with a weak D call TRBD1 (6 bases). The receptor was derived from an adult with an advanced solid tumor such as melanoma, head and neck, liver or kidney cancer. The CDR3 DNA follows: TGTGCCTGGAGTGATGGACAGTCCTACGAGCAGTACTTC. It translates to CAWSDGQSYEQYF.